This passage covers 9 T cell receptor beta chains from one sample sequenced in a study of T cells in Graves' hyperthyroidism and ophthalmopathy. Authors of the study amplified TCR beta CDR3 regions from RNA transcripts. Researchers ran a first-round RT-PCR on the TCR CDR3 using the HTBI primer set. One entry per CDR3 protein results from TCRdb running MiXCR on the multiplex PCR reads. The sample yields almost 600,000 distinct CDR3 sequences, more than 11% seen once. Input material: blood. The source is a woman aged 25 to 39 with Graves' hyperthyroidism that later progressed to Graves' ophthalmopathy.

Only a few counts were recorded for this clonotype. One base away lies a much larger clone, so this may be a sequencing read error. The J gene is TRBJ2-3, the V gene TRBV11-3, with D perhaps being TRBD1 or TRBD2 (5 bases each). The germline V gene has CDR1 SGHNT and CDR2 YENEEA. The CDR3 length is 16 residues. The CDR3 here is CASSAYSLLGADTRYF. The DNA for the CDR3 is TGTGCCAGCAGCGCCTACAGCCTACTAGGGGCAGATACGCGGTATTTT. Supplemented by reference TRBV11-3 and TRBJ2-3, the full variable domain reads EAGVVQSPRYKIIEKKQPVAFWCNPISGHNTLYWYLQNLGQGPELLIRYENEEAVDDSQLPKDRFSAERLKGVDSTLKIQPAELGDSAVYLCASSAYSLLGADTRYFGPGTRLTVL.

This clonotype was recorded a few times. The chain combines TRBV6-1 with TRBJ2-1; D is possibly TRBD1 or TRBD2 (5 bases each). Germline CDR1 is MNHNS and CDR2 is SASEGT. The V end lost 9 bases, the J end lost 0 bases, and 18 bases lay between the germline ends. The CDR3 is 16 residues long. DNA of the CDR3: TGTGCCAGTAGGAGGACATCAGGGAACTCCTACAATGAGCAGTTCTTC. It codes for CASRRTSGNSYNEQFF.

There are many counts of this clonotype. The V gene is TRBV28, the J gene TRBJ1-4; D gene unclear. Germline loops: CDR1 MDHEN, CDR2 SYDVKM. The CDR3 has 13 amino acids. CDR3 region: CASYARINEKLFF. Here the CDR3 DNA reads TGTGCGAGCTACGCACGGATTAATGAAAAACTGTTTTTT.

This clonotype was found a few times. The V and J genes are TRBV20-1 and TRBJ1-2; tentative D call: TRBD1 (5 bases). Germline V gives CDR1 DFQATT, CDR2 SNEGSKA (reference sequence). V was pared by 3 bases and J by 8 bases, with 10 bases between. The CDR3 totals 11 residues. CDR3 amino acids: CSASLGGGYTF. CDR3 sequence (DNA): TGCAGTGCTAGCCTCGGGGGGGGCTACACCTTC.

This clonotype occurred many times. The CDR3 protein is CASRVTGGTIYF. The CDR3 coding sequence is TGTGCCAGCAGGGTGACAGGGGGCACCATATATTTT. This chain links TRBV12-3 or TRBV12-4 with TRBJ1-3; 9 bases match TRBD1. The length of the CDR3 is 12 residues. J gave up 9 bases and V 6 bases, and 3 bases lay outside the gene matches.

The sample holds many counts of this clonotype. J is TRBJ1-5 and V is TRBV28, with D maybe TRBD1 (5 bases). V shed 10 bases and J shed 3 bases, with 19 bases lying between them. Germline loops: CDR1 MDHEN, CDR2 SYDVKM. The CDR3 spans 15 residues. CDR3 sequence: CATVWGGDVNQPQHF. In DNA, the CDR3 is TGTGCCACCGTTTGGGGGGGTGATGTCAATCAGCCCCAGCATTTT.

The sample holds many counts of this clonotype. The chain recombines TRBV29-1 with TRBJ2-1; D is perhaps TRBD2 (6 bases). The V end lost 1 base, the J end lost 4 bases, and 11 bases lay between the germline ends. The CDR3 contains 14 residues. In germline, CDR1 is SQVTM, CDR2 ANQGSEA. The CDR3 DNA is TGCAGCGTTGAAGGTGAGCGGGCGTACAATGAGCAGTTCTTC. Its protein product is CSVEGERAYNEQFF.

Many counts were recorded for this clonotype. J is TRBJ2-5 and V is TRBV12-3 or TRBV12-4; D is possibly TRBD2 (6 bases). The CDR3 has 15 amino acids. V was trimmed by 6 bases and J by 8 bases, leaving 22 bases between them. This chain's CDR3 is CASSPPKEGSRTQYF. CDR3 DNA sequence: TGTGCCAGCAGCCCTCCCAAGGAGGGGTCTAGAACCCAGTACTTC.

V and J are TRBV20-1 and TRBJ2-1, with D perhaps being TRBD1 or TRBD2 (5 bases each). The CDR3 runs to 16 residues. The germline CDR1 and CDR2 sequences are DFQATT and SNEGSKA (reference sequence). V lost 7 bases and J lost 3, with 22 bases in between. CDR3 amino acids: CSERAPRGTSYNEQFF. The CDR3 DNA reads TGCAGTGAAAGGGCACCGAGGGGTACCAGCTACAATGAGCAGTTCTTC.